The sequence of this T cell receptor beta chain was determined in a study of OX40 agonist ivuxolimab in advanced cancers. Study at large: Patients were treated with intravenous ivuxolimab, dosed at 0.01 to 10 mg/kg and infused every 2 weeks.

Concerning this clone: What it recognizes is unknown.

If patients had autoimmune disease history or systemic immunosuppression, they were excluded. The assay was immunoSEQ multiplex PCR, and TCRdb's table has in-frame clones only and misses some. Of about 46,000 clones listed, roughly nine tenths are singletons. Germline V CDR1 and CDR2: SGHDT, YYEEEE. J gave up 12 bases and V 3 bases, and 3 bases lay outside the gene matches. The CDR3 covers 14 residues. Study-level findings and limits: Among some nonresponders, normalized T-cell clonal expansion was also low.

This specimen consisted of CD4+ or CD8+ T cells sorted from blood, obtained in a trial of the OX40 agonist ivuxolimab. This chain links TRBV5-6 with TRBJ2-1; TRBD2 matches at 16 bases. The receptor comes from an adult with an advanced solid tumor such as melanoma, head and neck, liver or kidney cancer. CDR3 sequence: CASSSGLAGGVQFF. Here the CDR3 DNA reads TGTGCCAGCAGCTCGGGACTAGCGGGAGGGGTGCAGTTCTTC.